The 10 T cell receptor beta chains listed next were all sequenced from one sample in a study of CD8 T cells in ankylosing spondylitis. TCRdb fed the 5' RACE reads into MiXCR, producing one record per CDR3 protein. The sample holds 200,000 to 250,000 distinct CDR3 sequences; roughly a tenth are singletons and the top ten take about 19%. Specimen: blood, either unsorted or a sorted T cell fraction (not recorded which). These receptors were collected from a male donor with ankylosing spondylitis or in good health (not recorded which).

This clonotype has ten or more counts. V usage is TRBV5-1 and J usage is TRBJ2-3, with D perhaps TRBD2 (6 bases). Per germline, CDR1 SGHRS and CDR2 YFSETQ. CDR3 length equals 13 residues. The V and J ends lost 5 bases and 5 bases respectively, with 12 bases between them. The CDR3 bases are TGCGCCAGCAGTGGCGGGGATGAAGATACGCAGTATTTT. Protein product: CASSGGDEDTQYF.

This clonotype was seen repeatedly, ten times or more. J is TRBJ1-4 and V is TRBV5-1; 9 bases line up with TRBD1. This CDR3 has 14 residues. CDR1 is SGHRS and CDR2 is YFSETQ in the germline V gene. The V gene end was trimmed by 6 bases and the J gene end by 10 bases; junction bases not matched to a gene: 10. In DNA form, the CDR3 reads TGCGCCAGCACCATTGACAGGGGGGATGGAAAACTGTTTTTT. It yields the protein CASTIDRGDGKLFF.

This clonotype was counted between two and nine times. The chain combines TRBV2 with TRBJ2-5, with 7 bases matching TRBD1. Germline V gene lookup returns CDR1 SNHLY and CDR2 FYNNEI. V dropped 3 bases and J dropped 3; count of bases not matched to a gene: 7. This CDR3 is built from 15 residues. The CDR3 spells CASSEVRTGEETQYF. As DNA, the CDR3 is TGTGCCAGCAGTGAGGTGCGAACAGGGGAAGAGACCCAGTACTTC.

On this clonotype: At one boundary the junction diverges from the germline segment, which might be a read error. The rearrangement joins TRBV5-1 to TRBJ1-1; TRBD1 is a possible D gene (6 bases). The length of the CDR3 is 14 residues. Germline V CDR1 and CDR2: SGHRS, YFSETQ. The CDR3 loop is CDSRVGQMNTEALF. The CDR3 region has the DNA TGCGACAGCAGGGTCGGACAGATGAACACTGAAGCTCTCTTT. Full variable domain (outside the CDR3, taken from reference TRBV5-1 and TRBJ1-1): KAGVTQTPRYLIKTRGQQVTLSCSPISGHRSVSWYQQTPGQGLQFLFEYFSETQRNKGNFPGRFSGRQFSNSRSEMNVSTLELGDSALYLCDSRVGQMNTEALFGQGTRLTVV.

This clonotype was seen at least ten times. This chain joins TRBV19 and TRBJ2-1; D may be TRBD1 (6 bases). The CDR3 has 14 residues. The germline gives CDR1 LNHDA, CDR2 SQIVND (reference sequence). Trimming removed 3 bases at V and 6 bases at J, with 12 bases between. CDR3 sequence (DNA): TGTGCCAGTAGTATTTTCAGGGGCCGCAATGAGCAGTTCTTC. It translates to CASSIFRGRNEQFF.

This clonotype occurred many times. CDR3: CASSLELAKETQYF. The CDR3 nucleotides read TGTGCCAGCAGCTTAGAACTAGCTAAAGAGACCCAGTACTTC. This rearrangement joins TRBV7-8 to TRBJ2-5, with D perhaps TRBD2 (6 bases). V was cut by 1 base and J by 3 bases, with 9 bases left in between. Germline V gene lookup returns CDR1 SGHVS and CDR2 FQNEAQ. The CDR3 covers 14 residues.

This clonotype was seen repeatedly, ten times or more. The V gene is TRBV5-1, the J gene TRBJ2-3, with D possibly matching TRBD2 (6 bases). Germline V CDR1 and CDR2: SGHRS, YFSETQ. The V end lost 4 bases, the J end lost 6 bases, and 12 bases lay between the germline ends. The CDR3 contains 13 residues. This CDR3 is CASSTGGMDTQYF. CDR3 DNA sequence: TGCGCCAGCAGCACCGGGGGAATGGATACGCAGTATTTT.

This clonotype was counted at least ten times. This chain connects TRBV18 to TRBJ1-1; a weak D match, TRBD1 (5 bases). Germline V gives CDR1 KGHSH, CDR2 LQKENI. The CDR3 is 16 residues long. The V end lost 2 bases, the J end lost 3 bases, and 16 bases lay between the germline ends. DNA of the CDR3: TGTGCCAGCTCACCATTCGGGCTCGGGGGGGACACTGAAGCTTTCTTT. Protein: CASSPFGLGGDTEAFF.

For this clonotype: A read error may be the cause here, since a much bigger clone is one base away. This rearrangement joins TRBV7-9 to TRBJ2-3, with a possible D match to TRBD2 (6 bases). Germline CDR1 and CDR2: SEHNR and FQNEAQ (reference sequence). CDR3 length equals 16 residues. V lost 3 bases and J lost 3, with 16 bases in between. The CDR3 protein is CASSFVRTGGTDTQYF. The CDR3 coding sequence is TGTGCCAGCAGCTTCGTGCGGACCGGAGGGACAGATACGCAGTATTTT.

This clonotype has a single count. The rearrangement uses TRBV5-1 and TRBJ2-2, with no clear D. This CDR3 contains 14 residues. CDR1 and CDR2 from the germline V gene are SGHRS and YFSETQ. Trimming removed 5 bases at V and 0 bases at J, with 8 bases between. In DNA form, the CDR3 reads TGCGCCAGCAGATCGAACGCGAACACCGGGGAGCTGTTTTTT. Residues: CASRSNANTGELFF.